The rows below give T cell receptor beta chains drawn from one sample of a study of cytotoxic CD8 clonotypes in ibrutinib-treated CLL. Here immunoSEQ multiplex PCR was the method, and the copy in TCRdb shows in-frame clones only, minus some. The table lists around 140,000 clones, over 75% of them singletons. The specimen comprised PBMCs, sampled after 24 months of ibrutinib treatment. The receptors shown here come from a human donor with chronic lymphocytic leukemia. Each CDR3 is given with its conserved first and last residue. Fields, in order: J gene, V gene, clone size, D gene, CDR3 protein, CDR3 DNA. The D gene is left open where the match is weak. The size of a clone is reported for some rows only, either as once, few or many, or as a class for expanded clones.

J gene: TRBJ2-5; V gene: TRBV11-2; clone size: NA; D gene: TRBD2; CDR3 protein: CASSHDGLAGKQETQYF; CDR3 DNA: TGTGCCAGCAGCCATGACGGACTAGCCGGGAAACAAGAGACCCAGTACTTC
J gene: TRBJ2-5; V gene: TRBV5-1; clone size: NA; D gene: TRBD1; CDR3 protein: CASSPTGDLGETQYF; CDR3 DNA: TGCGCCAGCAGCCCGACAGGGGATCTAGGAGAGACCCAGTACTTC
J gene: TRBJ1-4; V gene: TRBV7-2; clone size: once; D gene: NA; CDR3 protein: CASSWGSTNEKLFF; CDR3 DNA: TGTGCCAGCAGCTGGGGAAGTACTAATGAAAAACTGTTTTTT
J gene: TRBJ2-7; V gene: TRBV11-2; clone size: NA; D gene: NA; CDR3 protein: CASNQFGSYEQYF; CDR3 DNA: TGTGCCAGCAACCAATTTGGGTCCTACGAGCAGTACTTC
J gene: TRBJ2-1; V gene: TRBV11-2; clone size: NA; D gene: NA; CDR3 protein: CASSFMRRNEQFF; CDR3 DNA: TGTGCCAGCAGCTTCATGAGGCGGAATGAGCAGTTCTTC
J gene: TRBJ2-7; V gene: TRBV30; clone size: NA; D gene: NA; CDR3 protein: CAWSVEGVEQYF; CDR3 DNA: TGTGCCTGGAGTGTTGAAGGGGTCGAGCAGTACTTC
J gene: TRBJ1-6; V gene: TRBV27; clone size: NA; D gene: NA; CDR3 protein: CASRKNANSPLHF; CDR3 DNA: TGTGCCAGCAGGAAGAACGCTAATTCACCCCTCCACTTT
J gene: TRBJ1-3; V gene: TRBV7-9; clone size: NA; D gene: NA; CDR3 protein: CASSFLQAIGNTIYF; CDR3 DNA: TGTGCCAGCAGCTTTTTGCAGGCGATTGGAAACACCATATATTTT
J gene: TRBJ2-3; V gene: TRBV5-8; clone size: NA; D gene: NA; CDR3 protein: CASSSILGRGDTQYF; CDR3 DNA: TGTGCCAGCAGCTCAATCTTGGGACGCGGAGATACGCAGTATTTT
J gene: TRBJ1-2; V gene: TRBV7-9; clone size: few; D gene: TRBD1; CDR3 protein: CASSLDRGRHGYTF; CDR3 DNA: TGTGCCAGCAGCTTAGACAGGGGGCGTCATGGCTACACCTTC
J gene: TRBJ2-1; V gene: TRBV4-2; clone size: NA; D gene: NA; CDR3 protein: CASSQDATRSGNEQFF; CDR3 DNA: TGTGCCAGCAGCCAAGATGCGACCAGGTCGGGCAATGAGCAGTTCTTC
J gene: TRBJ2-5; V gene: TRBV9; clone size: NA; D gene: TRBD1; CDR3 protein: CASSVAPTGGAETQYF; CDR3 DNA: TGTGCCAGCAGCGTCGCCCCGACAGGGGGCGCCGAGACCCAGTACTTC
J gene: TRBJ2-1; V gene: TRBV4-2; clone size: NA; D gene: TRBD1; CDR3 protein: CASSQTRQGATQFF; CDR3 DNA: TGTGCCAGCAGCCAAACCCGACAGGGAGCAACCCAGTTCTTC
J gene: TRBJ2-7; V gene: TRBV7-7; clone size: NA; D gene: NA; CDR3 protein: CASSSRGPYEQYF; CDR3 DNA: TGTGCCAGCAGCAGTAGAGGGCCCTACGAGCAGTACTTC
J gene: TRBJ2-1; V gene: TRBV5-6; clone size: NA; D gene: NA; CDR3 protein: CASSFEYNEQFF; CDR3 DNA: TGTGCCAGCAGCTTTGAATACAATGAGCAGTTCTTC
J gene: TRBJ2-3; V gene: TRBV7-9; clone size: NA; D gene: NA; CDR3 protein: CASSLDLTYTDTQYF; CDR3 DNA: TGTGCCAGCAGCTTAGATCTCACTTACACAGATACGCAGTATTTT
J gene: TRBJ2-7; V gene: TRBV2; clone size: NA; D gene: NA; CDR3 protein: CASSELQETYEQYF; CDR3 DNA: TGTGCCAGCAGTGAGCTTCAGGAAACCTACGAGCAGTACTTC
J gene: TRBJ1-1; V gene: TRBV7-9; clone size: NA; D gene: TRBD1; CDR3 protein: CASSPGTGVNTEAFF; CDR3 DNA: TGTGCCAGCAGCCCGGGGACAGGGGTGAACACTGAAGCTTTCTTT
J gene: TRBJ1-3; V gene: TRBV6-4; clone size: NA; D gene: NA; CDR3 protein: CASSAPHGGKTGNTIYF; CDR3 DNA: TGTGCCAGCAGTGCCCCCCACGGGGGTAAGACTGGAAACACCATATATTTT
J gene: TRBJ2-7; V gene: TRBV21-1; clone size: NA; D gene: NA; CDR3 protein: CASSKKTDLGTKSSYEQYF; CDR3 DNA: TGTGCCAGCAGCAAAAAGACCGATCTCGGGACAAAGAGCTCCTACGAGCAGTACTTC
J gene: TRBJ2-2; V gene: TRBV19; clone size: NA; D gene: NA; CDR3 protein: CASSTLAAPYTGELFF; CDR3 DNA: TGTGCCAGTAGTACCTTAGCGGCCCCTTACACCGGGGAGCTGTTTTTT
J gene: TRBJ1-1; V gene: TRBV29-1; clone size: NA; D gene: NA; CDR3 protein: CSVDQGAYTEAFF; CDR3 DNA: TGCAGCGTTGACCAGGGAGCATACACTGAAGCTTTCTTT
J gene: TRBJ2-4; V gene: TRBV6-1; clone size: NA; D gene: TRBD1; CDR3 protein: CASRLTGGGDIQYF; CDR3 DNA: TGTGCCAGCAGATTGACAGGGGGCGGAGACATTCAGTACTTC
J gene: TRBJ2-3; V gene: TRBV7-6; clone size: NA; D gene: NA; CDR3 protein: CASSLGSTDTQYF; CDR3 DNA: TGTGCCAGCAGCTTAGGCAGCACAGATACGCAGTATTTT
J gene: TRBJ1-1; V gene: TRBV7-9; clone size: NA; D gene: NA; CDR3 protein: CASSPRGGGKNTEAFF; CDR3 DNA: TGTGCCAGCAGCCCCCGCGGGGGTGGTAAGAACACTGAAGCTTTCTTT
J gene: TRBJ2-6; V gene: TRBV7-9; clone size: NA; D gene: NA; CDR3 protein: CASSLVLGGAGANVLTF; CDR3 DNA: TGTGCCAGCAGCTTAGTGTTAGGGGGGGCTGGGGCCAACGTCCTGACTTTC
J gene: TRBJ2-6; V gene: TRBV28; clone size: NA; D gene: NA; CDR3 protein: CASSPPGASGANVLTF; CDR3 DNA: TGTGCCAGCAGTCCCCCCGGAGCCTCTGGGGCCAACGTCCTGACTTTC
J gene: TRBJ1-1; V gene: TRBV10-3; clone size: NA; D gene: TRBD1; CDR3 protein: CAISDRGQGDTEAFF; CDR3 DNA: TGTGCCATCAGTGACCGGGGACAGGGGGACACTGAAGCTTTCTTT
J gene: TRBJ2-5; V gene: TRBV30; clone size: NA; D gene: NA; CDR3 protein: CAWSWNGGRQETQYF; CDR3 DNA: TGTGCCTGGAGTTGGAACGGCGGTCGCCAAGAGACCCAGTACTTC
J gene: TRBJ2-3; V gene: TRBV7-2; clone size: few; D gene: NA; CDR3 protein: CASSPFILGDTQYF; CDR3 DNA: TGTGCCAGCAGCCCCTTCATTCTCGGAGATACGCAGTATTTT
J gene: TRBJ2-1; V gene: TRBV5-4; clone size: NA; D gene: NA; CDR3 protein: CASSLFGGTYNEQFF; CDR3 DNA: TGTGCCAGCAGCTTATTCGGCGGGACATACAATGAGCAGTTCTTC
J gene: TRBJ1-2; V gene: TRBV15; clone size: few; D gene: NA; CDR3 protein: CATSRDRGNYGYTF; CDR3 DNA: TGTGCCACCAGCAGAGATCGAGGGAACTATGGCTACACCTTC
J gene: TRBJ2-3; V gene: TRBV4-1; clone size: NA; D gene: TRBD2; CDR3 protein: CASSHPGLAGGPNQDTQYF; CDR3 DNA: TGCGCCAGCAGCCACCCAGGACTAGCGGGGGGGCCGAATCAAGATACGCAGTATTTT
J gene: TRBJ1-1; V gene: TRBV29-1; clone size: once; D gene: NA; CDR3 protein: CSVADHRNTEAFF; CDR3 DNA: TGCAGCGTGGCAGATCACAGGAACACTGAAGCTTTCTTT
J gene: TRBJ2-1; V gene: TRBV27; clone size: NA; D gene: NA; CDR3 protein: CASSSLGLSNEQFF; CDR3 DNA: TGTGCCAGCAGTTCTCTGGGACTCTCTAATGAGCAGTTCTTC
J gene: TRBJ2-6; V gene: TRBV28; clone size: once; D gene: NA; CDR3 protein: CASIGSGANVLTF; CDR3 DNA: TGTGCCAGCATTGGATCTGGGGCCAACGTCCTGACTTTC
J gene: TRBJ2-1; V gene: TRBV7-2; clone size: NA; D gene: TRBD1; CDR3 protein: CASSLGDRLGGNEQFF; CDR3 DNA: TGTGCCAGCAGCTTAGGGGACAGGCTGGGGGGCAATGAGCAGTTCTTC
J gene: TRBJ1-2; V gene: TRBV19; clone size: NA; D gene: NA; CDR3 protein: CASSMERGRYGYTF; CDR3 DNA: TGTGCCAGTAGTATGGAGAGGGGGAGATACGGCTACACCTTC
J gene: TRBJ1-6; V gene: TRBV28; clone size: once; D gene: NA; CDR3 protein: CASDIRDYNSPLHF; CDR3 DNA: TGTGCCAGTGATATCCGGGATTATAATTCACCCCTCCACTTT
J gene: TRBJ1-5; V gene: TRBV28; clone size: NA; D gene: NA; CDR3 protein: CASSYRQDDQPQHF; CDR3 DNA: TGTGCCAGCAGTTACCGACAGGACGATCAGCCCCAGCATTTT
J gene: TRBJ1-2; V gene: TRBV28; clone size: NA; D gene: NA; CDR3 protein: CASSRGAGAPNYGYTF; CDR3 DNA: TGTGCCAGCAGCAGAGGGGCAGGAGCTCCTAACTATGGCTACACCTTC
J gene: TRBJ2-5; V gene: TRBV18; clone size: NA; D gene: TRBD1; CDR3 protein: CASSRDRGQQETQYF; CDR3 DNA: TGTGCCAGCTCACGGGACAGGGGACAGCAAGAGACCCAGTACTTC
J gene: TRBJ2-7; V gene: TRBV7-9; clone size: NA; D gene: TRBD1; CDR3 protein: CASSAGTGEHEQYF; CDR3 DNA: TGTGCCAGCAGCGCAGGGACAGGGGAACACGAGCAGTACTTC
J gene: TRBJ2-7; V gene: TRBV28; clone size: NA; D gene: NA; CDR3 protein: CASSLGGTMGNEQYF; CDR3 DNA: TGTGCCAGCAGTTTGGGCGGGACAATGGGGAACGAGCAGTACTTC
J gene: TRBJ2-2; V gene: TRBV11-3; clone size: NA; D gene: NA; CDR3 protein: CASSFMTGGELFF; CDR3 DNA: TGTGCCAGCAGCTTTATGACGGGCGGGGAGCTGTTTTTT
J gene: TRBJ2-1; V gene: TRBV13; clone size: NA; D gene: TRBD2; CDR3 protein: CASSPGGSGGNNEQFF; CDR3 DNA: TGTGCCAGCAGCCCGGGGGGCAGCGGGGGTAACAATGAGCAGTTCTTC
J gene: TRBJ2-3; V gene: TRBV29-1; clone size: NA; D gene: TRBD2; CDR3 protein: CSVGLAGVGADTQYF; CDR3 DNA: TGCAGCGTCGGACTAGCGGGAGTCGGCGCAGATACGCAGTATTTT
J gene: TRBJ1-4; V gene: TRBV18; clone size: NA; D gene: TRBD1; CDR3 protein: CASSEVTGYGEKLFF; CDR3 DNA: TGTGCCAGCTCAGAGGTGACAGGGTACGGGGAAAAACTGTTTTTT
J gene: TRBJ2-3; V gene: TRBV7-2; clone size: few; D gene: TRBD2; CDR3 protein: CASSAGTSGGAIDTQYF; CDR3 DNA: TGTGCCAGCAGCGCCGGGACTAGCGGGGGGGCAATAGATACGCAGTATTTT
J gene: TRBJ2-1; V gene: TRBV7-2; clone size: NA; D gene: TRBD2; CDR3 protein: CASSREVIAGNEQFF; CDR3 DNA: TGTGCCAGCAGCCGTGAGGTAATAGCGGGCAATGAGCAGTTCTTC
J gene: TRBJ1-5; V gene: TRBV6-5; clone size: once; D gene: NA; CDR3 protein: CASSYSANGVQPQHF; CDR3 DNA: TGTGCCAGCAGTTATAGCGCCAACGGGGTTCAGCCCCAGCATTTT
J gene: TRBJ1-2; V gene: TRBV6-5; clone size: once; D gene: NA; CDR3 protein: CASSSGGDLFGYTF; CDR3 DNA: TGTGCCAGCAGTTCCGGGGGAGATCTTTTTGGCTACACCTTC